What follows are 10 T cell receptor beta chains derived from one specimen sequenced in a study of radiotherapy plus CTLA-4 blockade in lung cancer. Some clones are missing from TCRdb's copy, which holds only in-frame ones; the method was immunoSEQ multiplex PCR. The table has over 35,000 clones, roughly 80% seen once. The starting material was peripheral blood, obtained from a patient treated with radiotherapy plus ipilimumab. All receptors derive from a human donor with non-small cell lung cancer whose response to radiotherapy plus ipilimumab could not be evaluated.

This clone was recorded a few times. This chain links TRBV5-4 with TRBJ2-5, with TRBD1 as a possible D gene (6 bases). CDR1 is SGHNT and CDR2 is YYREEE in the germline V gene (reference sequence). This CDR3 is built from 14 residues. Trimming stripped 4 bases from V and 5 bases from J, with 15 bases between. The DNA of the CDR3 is TGTGCCAGCAGCGGGACCACAGGGTCGGAGACCCAGTACTTC. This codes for CASSGTTGSETQYF.

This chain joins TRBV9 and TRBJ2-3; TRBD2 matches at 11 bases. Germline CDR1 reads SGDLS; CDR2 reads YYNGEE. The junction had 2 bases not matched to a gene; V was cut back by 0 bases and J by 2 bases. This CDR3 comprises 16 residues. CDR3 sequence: CASSVVSGGATDTQYF. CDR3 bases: TGTGCCAGCAGCGTAGTTAGCGGGGGGGCCACAGATACGCAGTATTTT. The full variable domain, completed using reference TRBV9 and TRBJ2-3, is DSGVTQTPKHLITATGQRVTLRCSPRSGDLSVYWYQQSLDQGLQFLIQYYNGEERAKGNILERFSAQQFPDLHSELNLSSLELGDSALYFCASSVVSGGATDTQYFGPGTRLTVL.

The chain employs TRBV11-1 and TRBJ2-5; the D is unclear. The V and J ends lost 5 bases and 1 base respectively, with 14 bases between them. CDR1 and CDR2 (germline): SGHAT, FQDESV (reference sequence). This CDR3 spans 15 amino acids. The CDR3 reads CASSPPLAAQETQYF. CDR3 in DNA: TGTGCCAGCAGCCCCCCTCTTGCGGCCCAAGAGACCCAGTACTTC.

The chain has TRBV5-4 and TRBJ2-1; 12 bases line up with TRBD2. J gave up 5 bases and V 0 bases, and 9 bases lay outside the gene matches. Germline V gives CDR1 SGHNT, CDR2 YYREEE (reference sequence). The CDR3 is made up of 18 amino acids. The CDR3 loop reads CASSLGGLAGGYDNEQFF. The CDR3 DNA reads TGTGCCAGCAGCTTGGGCGGTCTAGCGGGAGGGTATGACAATGAGCAGTTCTTC.

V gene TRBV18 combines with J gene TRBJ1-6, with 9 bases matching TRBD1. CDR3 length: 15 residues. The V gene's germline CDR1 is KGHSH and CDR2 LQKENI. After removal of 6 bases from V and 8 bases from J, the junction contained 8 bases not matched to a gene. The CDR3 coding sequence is TGTGCCAGCTCCCTGGGACAGGGATTAGATTCACCCCTCCACTTT. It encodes CASSLGQGLDSPLHF.

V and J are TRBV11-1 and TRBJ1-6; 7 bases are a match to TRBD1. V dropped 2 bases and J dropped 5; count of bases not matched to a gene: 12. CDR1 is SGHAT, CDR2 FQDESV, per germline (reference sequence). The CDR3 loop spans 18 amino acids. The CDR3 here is CASSLRPGQLRNNSPLHF. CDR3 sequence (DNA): TGTGCCAGCAGCTTACGACCGGGACAGCTCAGAAATAATTCACCCCTCCACTTT.

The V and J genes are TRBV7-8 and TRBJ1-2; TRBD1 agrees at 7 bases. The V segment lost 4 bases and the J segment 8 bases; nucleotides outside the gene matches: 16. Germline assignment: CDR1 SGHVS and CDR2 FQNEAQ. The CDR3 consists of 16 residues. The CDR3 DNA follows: TGTGCCAGCAGCTCACAGGGGACAGAACCAACGAGGGGCTACACCTTC. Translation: CASSSQGTEPTRGYTF.

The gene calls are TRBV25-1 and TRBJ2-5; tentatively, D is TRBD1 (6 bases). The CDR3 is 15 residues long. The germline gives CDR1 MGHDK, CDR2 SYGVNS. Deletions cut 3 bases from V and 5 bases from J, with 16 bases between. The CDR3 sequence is CASSDAQGLRETQYF. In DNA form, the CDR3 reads TGTGCCAGCAGTGACGCACAGGGCTTGAGGGAGACCCAGTACTTC.

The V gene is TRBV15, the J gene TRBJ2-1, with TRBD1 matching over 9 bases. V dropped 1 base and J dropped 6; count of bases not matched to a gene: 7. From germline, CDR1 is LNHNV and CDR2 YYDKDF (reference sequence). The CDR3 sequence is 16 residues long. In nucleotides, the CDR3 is TGTGCCACCAGCAGAGGGGACAGGGTGGGGTTCAATGAGCAGTTCTTC. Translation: CATSRGDRVGFNEQFF.

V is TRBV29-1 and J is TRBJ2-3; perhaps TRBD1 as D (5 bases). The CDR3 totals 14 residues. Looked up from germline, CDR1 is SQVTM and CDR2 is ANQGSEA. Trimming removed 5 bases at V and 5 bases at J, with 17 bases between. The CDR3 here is CSVSLWQGQDTQYF. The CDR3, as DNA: TGCAGCGTTAGTTTATGGCAGGGCCAAGATACGCAGTATTTT.